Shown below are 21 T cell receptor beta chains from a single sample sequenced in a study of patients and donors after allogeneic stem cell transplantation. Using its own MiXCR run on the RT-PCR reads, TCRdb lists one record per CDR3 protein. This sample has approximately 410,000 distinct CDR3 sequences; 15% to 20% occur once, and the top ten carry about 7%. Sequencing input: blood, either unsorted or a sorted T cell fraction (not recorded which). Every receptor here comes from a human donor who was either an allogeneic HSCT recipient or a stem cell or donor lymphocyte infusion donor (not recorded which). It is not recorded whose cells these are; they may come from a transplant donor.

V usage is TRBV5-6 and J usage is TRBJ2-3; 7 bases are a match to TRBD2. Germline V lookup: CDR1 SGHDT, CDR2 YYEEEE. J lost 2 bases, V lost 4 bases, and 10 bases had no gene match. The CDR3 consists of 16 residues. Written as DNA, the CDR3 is TGTGCCAGCAGCCGGGGCGGGGGACCATCCACAGATACGCAGTATTTT. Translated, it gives CASSRGGGPSTDTQYF.

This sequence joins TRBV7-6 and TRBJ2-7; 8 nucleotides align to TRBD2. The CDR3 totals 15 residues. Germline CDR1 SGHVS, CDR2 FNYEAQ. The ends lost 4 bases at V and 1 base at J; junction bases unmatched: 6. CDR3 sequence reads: CASSSLAGGSYEQYF. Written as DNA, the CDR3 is TGTGCCAGCAGCTCCCTCGCGGGAGGATCCTACGAGCAGTACTTC.

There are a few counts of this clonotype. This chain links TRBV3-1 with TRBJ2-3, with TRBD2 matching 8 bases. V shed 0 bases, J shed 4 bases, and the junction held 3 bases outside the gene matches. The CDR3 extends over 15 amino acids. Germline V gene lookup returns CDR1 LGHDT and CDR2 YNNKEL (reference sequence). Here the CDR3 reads CASSQEGLAADTQYF. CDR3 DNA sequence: TGTGCCAGCAGCCAAGAAGGACTAGCAGCAGATACGCAGTATTTT.

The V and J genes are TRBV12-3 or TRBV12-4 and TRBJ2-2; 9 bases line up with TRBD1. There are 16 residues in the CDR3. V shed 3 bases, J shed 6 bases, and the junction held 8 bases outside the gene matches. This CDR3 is CASSLGTGWTAGELFF. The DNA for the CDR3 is TGTGCCAGCAGTTTGGGGACAGGGTGGACGGCCGGGGAGCTGTTTTTT.

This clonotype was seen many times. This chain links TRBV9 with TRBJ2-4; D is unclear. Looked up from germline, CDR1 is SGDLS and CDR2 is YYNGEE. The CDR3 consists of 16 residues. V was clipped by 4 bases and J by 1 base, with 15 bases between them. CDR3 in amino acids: CASSLDPGSAKNIQYF. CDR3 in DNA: TGTGCCAGCAGCCTCGACCCAGGCTCGGCCAAAAACATTCAGTACTTC.

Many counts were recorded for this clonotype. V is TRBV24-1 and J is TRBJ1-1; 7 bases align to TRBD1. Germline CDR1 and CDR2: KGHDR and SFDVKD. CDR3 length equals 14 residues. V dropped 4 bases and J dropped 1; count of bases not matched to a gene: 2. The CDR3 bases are TGTGCCACCAGTGACACAGGGGCGAACACTGAAGCTTTCTTT. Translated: CATSDTGANTEAFF.

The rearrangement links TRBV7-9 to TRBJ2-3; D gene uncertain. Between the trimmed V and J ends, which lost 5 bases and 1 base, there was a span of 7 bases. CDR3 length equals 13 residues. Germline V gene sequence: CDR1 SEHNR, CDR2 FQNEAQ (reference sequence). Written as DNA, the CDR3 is TGTGCCAGCAGCGTTGACGGCACAGATACGCAGTATTTT. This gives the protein CASSVDGTDTQYF. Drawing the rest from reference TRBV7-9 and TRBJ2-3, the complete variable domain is DTGVSQNPRHKITKRGQNVTFRCDPISEHNRLYWYRQTLGQGPEFLTYFQNEAQLEKSRLLSDRFSAERPKGSFSTLEIQRTEQGDSAMYLCASSVDGTDTQYFGPGTRLTVL.

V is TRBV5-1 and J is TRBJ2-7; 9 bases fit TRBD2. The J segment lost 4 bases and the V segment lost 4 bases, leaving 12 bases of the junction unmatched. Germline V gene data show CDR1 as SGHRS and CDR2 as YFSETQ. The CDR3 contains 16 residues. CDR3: CASSLLAGEGRYEQYF. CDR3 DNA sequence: TGCGCCAGCAGCCTCTTAGCGGGGGAGGGCCGGTACGAGCAGTACTTC.

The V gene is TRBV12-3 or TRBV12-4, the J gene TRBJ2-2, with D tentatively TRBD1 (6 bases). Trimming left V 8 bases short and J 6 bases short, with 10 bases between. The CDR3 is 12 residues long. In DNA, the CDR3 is TGTGCCAGCTGGGGGACACCCGGGGAGCTGTTTTTT. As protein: CASWGTPGELFF.

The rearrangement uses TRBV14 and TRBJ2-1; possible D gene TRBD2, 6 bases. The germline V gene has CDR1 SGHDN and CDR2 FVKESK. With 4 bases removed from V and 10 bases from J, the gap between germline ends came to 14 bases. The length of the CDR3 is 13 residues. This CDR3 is CASSPLGGNEQFF. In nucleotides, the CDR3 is TGTGCCAGCAGCCCGCTGGGGGGAAACGAGCAGTTCTTC.

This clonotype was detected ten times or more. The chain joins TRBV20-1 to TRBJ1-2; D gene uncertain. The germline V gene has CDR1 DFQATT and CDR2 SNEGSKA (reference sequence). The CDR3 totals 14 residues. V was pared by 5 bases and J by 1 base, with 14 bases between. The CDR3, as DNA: TGCAGTGCTCGGCGACATAACTATAACTATGGCTACACCTTC. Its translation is CSARRHNYNYGYTF.

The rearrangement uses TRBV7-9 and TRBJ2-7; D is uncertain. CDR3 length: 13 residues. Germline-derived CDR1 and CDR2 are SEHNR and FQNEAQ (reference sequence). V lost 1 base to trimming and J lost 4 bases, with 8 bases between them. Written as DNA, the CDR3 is TGTGCCAGCAGCTTAGTTTCCGTTTACGAGCAGTACTTC. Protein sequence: CASSLVSVYEQYF.

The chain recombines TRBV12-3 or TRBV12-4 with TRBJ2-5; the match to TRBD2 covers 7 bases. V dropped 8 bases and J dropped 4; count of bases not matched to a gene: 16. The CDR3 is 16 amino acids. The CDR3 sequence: CASEATGGRRRETQYF. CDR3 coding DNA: TGTGCCAGCGAGGCGACGGGGGGACGGAGGCGAGAGACCCAGTACTTC.

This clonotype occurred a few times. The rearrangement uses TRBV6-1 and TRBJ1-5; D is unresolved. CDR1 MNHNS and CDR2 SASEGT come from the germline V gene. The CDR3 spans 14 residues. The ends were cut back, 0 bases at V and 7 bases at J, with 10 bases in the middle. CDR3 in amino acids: CASSEALSGQPQHF. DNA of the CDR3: TGTGCCAGCAGTGAAGCGCTTTCCGGGCAGCCCCAGCATTTT.

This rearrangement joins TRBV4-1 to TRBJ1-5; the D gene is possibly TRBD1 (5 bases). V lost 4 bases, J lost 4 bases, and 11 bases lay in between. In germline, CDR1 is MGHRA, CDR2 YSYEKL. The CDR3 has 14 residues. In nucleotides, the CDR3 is TGCGCCAGCAGCCGAACGGGGGTAAATCAGCCCCAGCATTTT. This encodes CASSRTGVNQPQHF.

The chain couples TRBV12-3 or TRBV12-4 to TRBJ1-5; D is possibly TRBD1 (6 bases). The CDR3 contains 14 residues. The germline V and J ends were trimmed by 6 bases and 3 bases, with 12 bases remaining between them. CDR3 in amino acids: CASREQGPNQPQHF. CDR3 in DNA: TGTGCCAGCAGGGAACAGGGCCCCAATCAGCCCCAGCATTTT.

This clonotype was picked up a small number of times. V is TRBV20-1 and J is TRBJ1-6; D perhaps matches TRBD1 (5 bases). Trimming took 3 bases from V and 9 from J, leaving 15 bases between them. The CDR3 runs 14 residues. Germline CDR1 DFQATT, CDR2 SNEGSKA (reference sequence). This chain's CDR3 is CSASSGSYVSPLHF. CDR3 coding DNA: TGCAGTGCTAGCTCAGGGTCTTATGTTTCACCCCTCCACTTT.

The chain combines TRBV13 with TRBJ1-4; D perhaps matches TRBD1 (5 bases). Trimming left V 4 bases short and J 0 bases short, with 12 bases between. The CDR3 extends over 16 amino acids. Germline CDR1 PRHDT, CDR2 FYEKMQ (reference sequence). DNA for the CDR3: TGTGCCAGCAGCTCGTATTGGGGCTCAACTAATGAAAAACTGTTTTTT. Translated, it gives CASSSYWGSTNEKLFF.

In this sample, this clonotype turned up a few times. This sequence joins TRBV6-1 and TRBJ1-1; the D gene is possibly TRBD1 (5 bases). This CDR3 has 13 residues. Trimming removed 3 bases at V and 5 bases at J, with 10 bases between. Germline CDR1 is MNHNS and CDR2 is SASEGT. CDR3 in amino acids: CASSDRAVTEAFF. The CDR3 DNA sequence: TGTGCCAGCAGTGACAGGGCAGTAACTGAAGCTTTCTTT.

The CDR3, as DNA: TGTGCCAGCAGCAAGCCAGGATCTGCTGGAAACACCATATATTTT. Amino acids: CASSKPGSAGNTIYF. V gene TRBV7-9 combines with J gene TRBJ1-3; D gene ambiguous. Trimming removed 5 bases from V and 2 bases from J, with 13 bases in between. The CDR3 covers 15 residues. Germline V gives CDR1 SEHNR, CDR2 FQNEAQ (reference sequence).

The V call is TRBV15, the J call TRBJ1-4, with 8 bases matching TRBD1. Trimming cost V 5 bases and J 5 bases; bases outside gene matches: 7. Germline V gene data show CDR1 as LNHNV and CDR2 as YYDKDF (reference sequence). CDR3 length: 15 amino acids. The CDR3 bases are TGTGCCACCAGCCCCTCCGGGACAGGCAATGAAAAACTGTTTTTT. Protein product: CATSPSGTGNEKLFF.